Listed here are 10 T cell receptor beta chains from one sample, sequenced in a study of neurological immune-mediated disorders. TCRdb recomputed calls from the 5' RACE reads with MiXCR, one row per CDR3 protein. In the table there are approximately 28,000 distinct CDR3 sequences, about an eighth of which are singletons. Time point described: technical triplicate 2. Sequencing input: CD4+ T cells from blood. These receptors came from a female donor with HTLV-1-associated myelopathy (HAM/TSP).

At least ten counts were recorded for this clonotype. The chain uses TRBV30 and TRBJ1-1, with D unclear. Germline V gives CDR1 GTSNPN, CDR2 SVGIG (reference sequence). V lost 4 bases and J lost 5, with 17 bases in between. This CDR3 is built from 14 residues. The CDR3 bases are TGTGCCTGGATCCGAAAACCGGCGGGGACTGAAGCTTTCTTT. Its translation: CAWIRKPAGTEAFF.

This clonotype has ten or more counts. This chain joins TRBV7-9 and TRBJ2-5; TRBD1 matches 12 bases. The germline V gene has CDR1 SEHNR and CDR2 FQNEAQ (reference sequence). The junction had 15 bases not matched to a gene; V was cut back by 5 bases and J by 14 bases. This CDR3 region has 15 residues. The CDR3 DNA reads TGTGCCAGCAGCCACTCCGGGACAGGGGGCGAGAGACCCTACTTC. Its translation is CASSHSGTGGERPYF.

This clonotype was recorded at least ten times. This chain joins TRBV7-2 and TRBJ1-4; D is ambiguous. Germline CDR1 is SGHTA and CDR2 is FQGNSA. V gave up 6 bases and J gave up 7 bases, with 15 bases separating them. This CDR3 has 14 amino acids. CDR3 sequence (DNA): TGTGCCAGCAGTCCCTCTTCCTGGGGTGAAAAACTGTTTTTT. This gives the protein CASSPSSWGEKLFF.

This clonotype was recorded at least ten times. The genes are TRBV4-3 and TRBJ2-3; maybe TRBD2 (6 bases). This CDR3 has 18 residues. Germline CDR1 and CDR2: LGHNA and YSLEER. V dropped 4 bases and J dropped 2 bases, with 22 bases sitting between them. The CDR3 protein is CASSLTGSGGTNTDTQYF. CDR3 nucleotides: TGCGCCAGCAGCCTAACTGGCTCCGGGGGTACAAACACAGATACGCAGTATTTT.

This clonotype was observed many times. This rearrangement joins TRBV11-2 to TRBJ2-7, with 7 bases matching TRBD2. The junction had 6 bases not matched to a gene; V was cut back by 0 bases and J by 7 bases. From germline, CDR1 is SGHAT and CDR2 FQNNGV. The CDR3 is made up of 14 amino acids. CDR3 loop: CASSLEAGEGEQYF. Written as DNA, the CDR3 is TGTGCCAGCAGCTTAGAGGCGGGGGAAGGGGAGCAGTACTTC. Filled out from reference TRBV11-2 and TRBJ2-7, the complete variable domain reads EAGVAQSPRYKIIEKRQSVAFWCNPISGHATLYWYQQILGQGPKLLIQFQNNGVVDDSQLPKDRFSAERLKGVDSTLKIQPAKLEDSAVYLCASSLEAGEGEQYFGPGTRLTVT.

This clonotype was detected ten times or more. The chain joins TRBV5-1 to TRBJ2-1; D not resolved. V lost 0 bases and J 7 bases, leaving 8 bases between the germline ends. The germline CDR1 and CDR2 sequences are SGHRS and YFSETQ. The CDR3 spans 13 residues. CDR3 amino acids: CASSLVALNEQFF. The CDR3 region has the DNA TGCGCCAGCAGCTTGGTAGCTCTGAATGAGCAGTTCTTC.

This clonotype occurred many times. The chain is built from TRBV24-1 and TRBJ1-2; 8 bases match TRBD1. Germline-derived CDR1 and CDR2 are KGHDR and SFDVKD. Losses at the gene ends were 2 bases for V and 4 bases for J; bases not matched to a gene: 2. The CDR3 sequence is 14 residues long. The CDR3 reads CATSDSQGAYGYTF. In DNA, the CDR3 is TGTGCCACCAGTGATTCTCAGGGGGCCTATGGCTACACCTTC.

A few counts support this clonotype. This chain links TRBV15 with TRBJ2-6; D is possibly TRBD2 (6 bases). Trimming pared 7 bases from V and 3 bases from J, leaving 10 bases between. CDR3 length equals 14 residues. Germline loops: CDR1 LNHNV, CDR2 YYDKDF (reference sequence). CDR3 sequence: CATTTGDGANVLTF. In DNA, the CDR3 is TGTGCCACCACCACGGGGGATGGGGCCAACGTCCTGACTTTC.

The chain is built from TRBV2 and TRBJ2-1; unclear D gene. The germline CDR1 and CDR2 sequences are SNHLY and FYNNEI. The CDR3 runs 16 residues. The ends were cut back, 3 bases at V and 4 bases at J, with 16 bases in the middle. The CDR3 loop reads CASSDVWGKAYNEQFF. The CDR3 nucleotides read TGTGCCAGCAGTGACGTTTGGGGAAAAGCATACAATGAGCAGTTCTTC.

This clonotype has ten or more counts. The genes are TRBV6-5 and TRBJ2-5, with D possibly matching TRBD2 (5 bases). V lost 6 bases and J lost 0, with 11 bases in between. The V gene's germline CDR1 is MNHEY and CDR2 SVGAGI. The CDR3 loop spans 14 amino acids. CDR3 protein: CASRGSLDQETQYF. DNA of the CDR3: TGTGCCAGCAGGGGGAGTTTAGACCAAGAGACCCAGTACTTC.